A single sample is the source of the 16 T cell receptor beta chains below, sequenced in a study of lymphopenia after photon versus proton radiotherapy (dated by TCRdb to between 2017 and 2020). The library was prepared using the immunoSEQ multiplex PCR assay. TCRdb provides this immuneACCESS table in a form limited to in-frame rearrangements. Some clones are lacking; in checked studies, under half of them reflect an unresolved V gene, and why the rest are absent is not known. A total of fewer than 35,000 clones appear in this sample, approximately 92% of them only once. 6.5% to 8% of the sample comes from the top ten. Sequenced here: peripheral blood, sampled from a patient treated with proton-based radiotherapy. The source is a woman aged 70-85 years with pancreatic cancer. Some clones in this sample may be carry-over from other donors' samples.

The V gene is TRBV11-3, the J gene TRBJ2-2; D is perhaps TRBD1 (5 bases). The germline CDR1 and CDR2 sequences are SGHNT and YENEEA. V was clipped by 5 bases and J by 7 bases, with 8 bases between them. The CDR3 sequence is 12 residues long. The chain's CDR3 is CASSPGYGELFF. In nucleotides, the CDR3 is TGTGCCAGCAGCCCAGGGTACGGGGAGCTGTTTTTT.

This chain connects TRBV2 to TRBJ2-2, with TRBD1 matching over 11 bases. J gave up 6 bases and V 9 bases, and 3 bases lay outside the gene matches. This CDR3 region has 13 residues. Germline V gene data show CDR1 as SNHLY and CDR2 as FYNNEI. The CDR3 protein is CASGGQGAGELFF. The CDR3 nucleotides are TGTGCCAGTGGGGGACAGGGGGCCGGGGAGCTGTTTTTT.

The rearrangement uses TRBV7-3 and TRBJ2-5; 11 bases are shared with TRBD1. From germline, CDR1 is SGHTA and CDR2 FQGTGA. This CDR3 is built from 16 residues. V gave up 5 bases and J gave up 4 bases; unmatched junction bases: 9. This CDR3 reads CASSAAGTGGLETQYF. The CDR3 bases are TGTGCCAGCAGCGCTGCTGGGACAGGGGGGCTAGAGACCCAGTACTTC.

The genes are TRBV7-2 and TRBJ2-7; 7 bases are shared with TRBD2. Germline trimming cut 4 bases from V and 0 bases from J; bases unmatched to any gene: 3. The length of the CDR3 is 14 residues. Per the germline V gene, CDR1 is SGHTA and CDR2 is FQGNSA. In nucleotides, the CDR3 is TGTGCCAGCAGCTCTAGCGGCAACTCCTACGAGCAGTACTTC. Its protein is CASSSSGNSYEQYF.

This chain joins TRBV10-3 and TRBJ1-5; 10 nucleotides line up with TRBD1. Germline V lookup: CDR1 ENHRY, CDR2 SYGVKD. The CDR3 spans 15 residues. V dropped 6 bases and J dropped 4; count of bases not matched to a gene: 6. Written as DNA, the CDR3 is TGTGCCATCAGGGGGACAGGGGACACAAATCAGCCCCAGCATTTT. It is translated as CAIRGTGDTNQPQHF.

The V call is TRBV28, the J call TRBJ2-7, with 12 bases identical to TRBD2. The CDR3 spans 16 residues. The V gene's germline CDR1 is MDHEN and CDR2 SYDVKM. The V segment lost 3 bases and the J segment 3 bases; nucleotides outside the gene matches: 6. The DNA of the CDR3 is TGTGCCAGCAGTTTGACTAGCGGGGGTTCAGGCTACGAGCAGTACTTC. Translating gives CASSLTSGGSGYEQYF. Full variable domain (outside the CDR3, taken from reference TRBV28 and TRBJ2-7): DVKVTQSSRYLVKRTGEKVFLECVQDMDHENMFWYRQDPGLGLRLIYFSYDVKMKEKGDIPEGYSVSREKKERFSLILESASTNQTSMYLCASSLTSGGSGYEQYFGPGTRLTVT.

V is TRBV7-6 and J is TRBJ2-2; 7 nucleotides line up with TRBD2. Germline values: CDR1 SGHVS, CDR2 FNYEAQ. CDR3 length: 15 amino acids. After removal of 2 bases from V and 1 base from J, the junction contained 1 base not matched to a gene. The CDR3 nucleotides are TGTGCCAGCAGCTTATCGGGGGGGAACACCGGGGAGCTGTTTTTT. Translated, it gives CASSLSGGNTGELFF.

The chain is built from TRBV18 and TRBJ2-2, with D possibly TRBD2 on 5 matching bases. Trimming stripped 5 bases from V and 4 bases from J, with 11 bases between. Germline CDR1 is KGHSH and CDR2 is LQKENI. The CDR3 runs to 14 residues. CDR3: CASSALGATGELFF. CDR3 in DNA: TGTGCCAGCTCAGCACTAGGTGCCACCGGGGAGCTGTTTTTT.

V usage is TRBV19 and J usage is TRBJ2-2; no definite D call. Trimming pared 7 bases from V and 1 base from J, leaving 10 bases between. CDR3 length equals 14 residues. Looked up from germline, CDR1 is LNHDA and CDR2 is SQIVND (reference sequence). The CDR3 region has the DNA TGTGCCAGTAACACAGCGCTGAACACCGGGGAGCTGTTTTTT. Residues: CASNTALNTGELFF.

The chain has TRBV30 and TRBJ1-5; D gene unclear. Per the germline V gene, CDR1 is GTSNPN and CDR2 is SVGIG (reference sequence). Trimming cost V 1 base and J 0 bases, with 10 bases left between them. The CDR3 extends over 15 amino acids. The CDR3 protein is CAWSGGRFSNQPQHF. The CDR3 region has the DNA TGTGCCTGGAGTGGAGGGCGGTTTAGCAATCAGCCCCAGCATTTT.

Details on this clone: Other nucleotide sequences from this sample produce the same CDR3. The CDR3 is CASSSTGQGFYNEQFF. The CDR3 region has the DNA TGTGCCAGCAGCTCGACCGGACAGGGTTTCTACAATGAGCAGTTCTTC. V and J are TRBV11-1 and TRBJ2-1; 8 bases agree with TRBD1. This CDR3 spans 16 amino acids. The trim removed 4 bases at V and 3 bases at J, leaving 8 bases unmatched. Germline CDR1 SGHAT, CDR2 FQDESV (reference sequence).

This clone was seen once. The genes are TRBV19 and TRBJ2-7; D is unresolved. The germline CDR1 and CDR2 sequences are LNHDA and SQIVND (reference sequence). V was trimmed by 5 bases and J by 2 bases, leaving 13 bases between them. The CDR3 runs 14 residues. This CDR3 reads CASSVTHGPYEQYF. The CDR3, as DNA: TGTGCCAGTAGTGTGACTCATGGGCCCTACGAGCAGTACTTC.

The rearrangement joins TRBV5-4 to TRBJ2-1; 13 bases map to TRBD2. This CDR3 has 17 residues. Germline V lookup: CDR1 SGHNT, CDR2 YYREEE (reference sequence). J lost 4 bases, V lost 4 bases, and 8 bases had no gene match. The CDR3 reads CASSPGLAGERYNEQFF. The CDR3 bases are TGTGCCAGCAGCCCTGGACTAGCGGGAGAAAGGTACAATGAGCAGTTCTTC.

The J gene is TRBJ1-3, the V gene TRBV7-2; unclear D gene. Trimming took 1 base from V and 0 from J, leaving 7 bases between them. The CDR3 is 15 residues long. Germline values: CDR1 SGHTA, CDR2 FQGNSA. This chain's CDR3 is CASSLGLLSGNTIYF. The CDR3 DNA reads TGTGCCAGCAGCTTAGGTCTGCTCTCTGGAAACACCATATATTTT.

V and J are TRBV19 and TRBJ2-3; D gene ambiguous. Trimming shortened V by 9 bases and J by 4 bases, and 11 bases separated the two germline ends. CDR3 length equals 12 residues. Germline V lookup: CDR1 LNHDA, CDR2 SQIVND (reference sequence). CDR3 protein: CASSRAADTQYF. Written as DNA, the CDR3 is TGTGCCAGCTCCCGGGCAGCAGATACGCAGTATTTT.

V gene TRBV29-1 combines with J gene TRBJ2-1; 7 bases fit TRBD1. The CDR3 loop spans 14 amino acids. The germline V gene has CDR1 SQVTM and CDR2 ANQGSEA. V gave up 7 bases and J gave up 0 bases; unmatched junction bases: 6. The DNA for the CDR3 is TGCAGCGCCGGACAGGCCAGCTCCTACAATGAGCAGTTCTTC. It is translated as CSAGQASSYNEQFF.